This record covers a single T cell receptor beta chain. This specimen belongs to a study of cytomegalovirus exposure and HLA in healthy donors. The CDR3 covers 15 residues. Germline V gene data show CDR1 as KGHSH and CDR2 as LQKENI. The V and J ends lost 5 bases and 5 bases, in that order; junction bases with no gene match: 8. The PCR ran on 60 Vbeta and 13 Jbeta primers. Per the authors' pipeline: A follow-up analysis tallied 86 million or so unique TCR beta chains, 9 million to 11 million shared. Profiled with immunoSEQ multiplex PCR; TCRdb holds only in-frame clones, not every one. From that table come the V and J calls and clone size; the DNA was used to work out D and trimming. In the table there are roughly 120,000 clones, 79% of which are singletons.

Sequences were obtained from PBMCs. This TCR derives from a young man in good health and CMV-seropositive. The chain employs TRBV18 and TRBJ1-5; TRBD1 matches 8 bases. CDR3 in amino acids: CASSSWTGLDQPQHF. In DNA, the CDR3 is TGTGCCAGCTCATCCTGGACAGGGTTGGATCAGCCCCAGCATTTT. Variable domain in full (rest from reference TRBV18 and TRBJ1-5): NAGVMQNPRHLVRRRGQEARLRCSPMKGHSHVYWYRQLPEEGLKFMVYLQKENIIDESGMPKERFSAEFPKEGPSILRIQQVVRGDSAAYFCASSSWTGLDQPQHFGDGTRLSIL.